The rows below give T cell receptor beta chains drawn from one sample of a study of beta chain features in type 1 diabetes. Assay: immunoSEQ multiplex PCR; the TCRdb copy retains only in-frame clones and omits some. The repertoire holds fewer than 900,000 clones, with roughly 17% as singletons. Specimen: naive CD4+ T cells from blood. These receptors were collected from a woman aged 18-29 years in good health. Both conserved end residues are part of each CDR3. D genes are given only for firm matches. A row's size may be missing; if present it is once, few, many or a size class.

V	D	J	size	CDR3	DNA
TRBV6-5	.	TRBJ2-5	.	CASSYPPLVETQYF	TGTGCCAGCAGTTACCCTCCACTGGTGGAGACCCAGTACTTC
TRBV7-8	.	TRBJ1-1	.	CASSIDRIMNTEAFF	TGTGCCAGCAGTATAGACAGAATTATGAACACTGAAGCTTTCTTT
TRBV6-6	.	TRBJ2-5	.	CATFGREETQYF	TGTGCCACCTTCGGCAGGGAAGAGACCCAGTACTTC
TRBV9	TRBD1	TRBJ1-3	.	CASSVGDRVRGNTIYF	TGTGCCAGCAGCGTAGGGGACAGGGTTCGTGGAAACACCATATATTTT
TRBV28	TRBD2	TRBJ2-7	.	CASRRLGSGRTRSSYEQYF	TGTGCCAGCAGGCGCCTGGGTAGCGGGAGGACCCGAAGCTCCTACGAGCAGTACTTC
TRBV28	.	TRBJ2-7	.	CASSLAGGSEQYF	TGTGCCAGCAGTTTAGCTGGGGGCTCCGAGCAGTACTTC
TRBV14	TRBD2	TRBJ2-1	.	CASSRGFPGTRFYNEQFF	TGTGCCAGCAGCCGGGGCTTTCCAGGGACTAGATTCTACAATGAGCAGTTCTTC
TRBV6-6	TRBD1	TRBJ1-4	.	CASSPGQGKLFF	TGTGCCAGCAGTCCCGGACAGGGAAAACTGTTTTTT
TRBV7-8	.	TRBJ2-4	few	CASSPSTFKNIQYF	TGTGCCAGCAGCCCCAGTACCTTCAAAAACATTCAGTACTTC
TRBV5-1	TRBD1	TRBJ1-1	few	CASSPGQGGRTEAFF	TGCGCCAGCAGCCCGGGACAGGGGGGCCGCACTGAAGCTTTCTTT
TRBV5-1	.	TRBJ2-1	few	CASSFKLGTTQISYNEQFF	TGCGCCAGCAGCTTTAAATTGGGCACGACCCAAATCTCCTACAATGAGCAGTTCTTC
TRBV9	.	TRBJ1-2	few	CASSETSYNYGYTF	TGTGCCAGCAGTGAGACTTCTTATAACTATGGCTACACCTTC
TRBV7-2	.	TRBJ2-1	few	CASSWGFSYNEQFF	TGTGCCAGCAGCTGGGGGTTCTCCTACAATGAGCAGTTCTTC
TRBV6-5	.	TRBJ2-5	few	CASSYSGLRETQYF	TGTGCCAGCAGTTACTCGGGCCTTAGGGAGACCCAGTACTTC
TRBV12-5	.	TRBJ1-1	few	CASGTGRASAEAFF	TGTGCTAGTGGTACAGGGAGGGCGAGCGCTGAAGCTTTCTTT
TRBV7-9	.	TRBJ2-1	few	CASSGSHRANEQFF	TGTGCCAGCAGCGGCTCCCACAGGGCTAATGAGCAGTTCTTC
TRBV11-2	.	TRBJ1-2	.	CASSLWGQGGYTF	TGTGCCAGCAGTCTCTGGGGGCAGGGTGGCTACACCTTC
TRBV5-4	TRBD2	TRBJ2-1	few	CASSSGLADNEQFF	TGTGCCAGCAGCTCAGGACTAGCGGACAATGAGCAGTTCTTC
TRBV7-2	TRBD2	TRBJ2-3	few	CASSFTSGSDTQYF	TGTGCCAGCAGCTTTACTAGCGGCTCAGATACGCAGTATTTT
TRBV27	.	TRBJ2-5	few	CASGHPYQETQYF	TGTGCCAGCGGGCACCCTTACCAAGAGACCCAGTACTTC
TRBV9	.	TRBJ1-3	.	CASSASTGNTIYF	TGTGCCAGCAGCGCGTCTACTGGAAACACCATATATTTT
TRBV28	.	TRBJ2-1	.	CASSLTGRNNEQFF	TGTGCCAGCAGCCTCACAGGGCGGAACAATGAGCAGTTCTTC
TRBV6-5	.	TRBJ2-3	few	CASWRRFGGDTQYF	TGTGCCAGCTGGAGACGGTTCGGTGGTGATACGCAGTATTTT
TRBV18	TRBD2	TRBJ2-2	few	CASSPSLAGAVSGELFF	TGTGCCAGCTCACCGTCCCTAGCGGGAGCCGTTTCAGGGGAGCTGTTTTTT
TRBV7-2	.	TRBJ1-2	.	CASSLAHINYGYTF	TGTGCCAGCAGCTTAGCGCACATAAACTATGGCTACACCTTC
TRBV28	TRBD2	TRBJ2-7	few	CASKNSGRATGEQYF	TGTGCCAGCAAAAATAGCGGGAGGGCCACGGGTGAGCAGTACTTC
TRBV7-2	.	TRBJ2-3	.	CASSLIASGGTSTDTQYF	TGTGCCAGCAGCTTAATTGCCTCTGGCGGGACTAGCACAGATACGCAGTATTTT
TRBV9	.	TRBJ2-1	few	CASSVASYNEQFF	TGTGCCAGCAGCGTAGCAAGTTACAATGAGCAGTTCTTC
TRBV2	.	TRBJ2-7	few	CASSPRFPGQAAPSSYEQYF	TGTGCCAGCAGTCCTAGGTTCCCCGGTCAGGCGGCACCCAGCTCCTACGAGCAGTACTTC
TRBV18	.	TRBJ1-3	.	CASSPPFSSQIGNTIYF	TGTGCCAGCTCACCACCGTTCTCGTCTCAGATTGGAAACACCATATATTTT
TRBV7-2	.	TRBJ2-7	few	CASSLRDSGLGDPYEQYF	TGTGCCAGCAGCTTAAGAGATTCGGGACTTGGGGACCCGTACGAGCAGTACTTC
TRBV29-1	.	TRBJ2-3	few	CSVEDATDTQYF	TGCAGCGTTGAAGATGCGACAGATACGCAGTATTTT
TRBV19	.	TRBJ2-1	.	CASSTRGPSSYNEQFF	TGTGCCAGTAGTACCAGGGGACCCAGCTCCTACAATGAGCAGTTCTTC
TRBV7-9	TRBD1	TRBJ1-2	few	CASSIGQGNYGYTF	TGTGCCAGCAGCATCGGACAGGGTAACTATGGCTACACCTTC
TRBV7-9	.	TRBJ1-1	few	CASSLAHGRDTEAFF	TGTGCCAGCAGCTTAGCCCATGGCAGGGACACTGAAGCTTTCTTT
TRBV18	.	TRBJ1-1	.	CASSPERNAEAFF	TGTGCCAGCTCACCGGAAAGGAACGCTGAAGCTTTCTTT
TRBV11-2	.	TRBJ2-7	.	CASSPRLTAEQYF	TGTGCCAGCAGCCCCCGTTTGACGGCCGAGCAGTACTTC
TRBV15	.	TRBJ2-1	few	CATFRPEGGYNEQFF	TGTGCCACCTTCCGCCCGGAGGGTGGCTACAATGAGCAGTTCTTC
TRBV7-2	TRBD1	TRBJ2-7	.	CASSFGTGDTYEQYF	TGTGCCAGCAGCTTCGGGACAGGGGATACCTACGAGCAGTACTTC
TRBV28	.	TRBJ2-1	few	CASRNRVGDEQFF	TGTGCCAGCAGAAATCGGGTCGGCGATGAGCAGTTCTTC